This T cell receptor beta chain was obtained from a study of T cells after yellow fever vaccination (dated 2019 in TCRdb). Regarding the study in general: The SMART-Seq v4 Ultra Low Input RNA kit was used to prepare libraries from fractions with low cell numbers. To track T-cell clones before and after primary and booster YFV17D yellow fever vaccination, bulk TCR alpha and beta repertoires were sequenced longitudinally. Two healthy male donors made up the cohort, one aged 18 to 30 years and the other aged 30 to 40 years. Blood was collected at multiple timepoints before and after primary and secondary immunization, and bulk PBMC replicates and cell subsets were isolated. General study outcomes and caveats: Only a couple of donors were included in the study, so the extent to which the findings can be generalized is limited. Compared with the primary T-cell response, the secondary T-cell response was faster but weaker, reaching its peak on day 5 rather than on day 15. A small share of clonotypes occurred in both CD4 and CD8 compartments, likely arising from convergent recombination. Most clones expanded after primary vaccination (approximately 97% of CD4 and approximately 86% of CD8) were re-detected after the booster, suggesting that broad memory maintenance occurred. Computational filtering was needed because FACS-sorted repertoires could contain abundant contaminating clonotypes from the bulk population.

Trimming leaves V shorter by 10 bases and J shorter by 4 bases, with the junction holding 5 bases beyond the gene matches. Based on the germline V gene, the CDR1 and CDR2 sequences are ENHRY and SYGVKD. From the cysteine up to the phenylalanine, the CDR3 has a length of 13 residues. The DNA shown is the 39-base CDR3, in frame from base 1. Per the publication, the treatment or condition label means: live attenuated yellow fever vaccine strain. A standard Ficoll-Paque protocol was used to isolate PBMCs from peripheral blood. Dynabeads CD4 and CD8 positive selection kits were used to isolate the CD4 and CD8 T-cell fractions. RNA was extracted with TriZol from bulk PBMCs, CD4 and CD8 fractions, and dextramer-positive and dextramer-negative fractions. The sequencer was an Illumina NovaSeq 6000. TCR cDNA was synthesized by 5'RACE template switching, through which a universal primer site and unique molecular identifiers were introduced. Priming of cDNA synthesis was performed from both the TCR alpha and TCR beta constant segments. Library amplification involved two PCR steps, and the second step added sample barcodes and sequencing adapters. Sequencing of libraries was done on Illumina HiSeq 2500 (2x100 bp) or NovaSeq (2x150 bp). As for how the authors treated the data: Demultiplexing of reads and collapsing into UMI consensus sequences were performed with MIGEC, and V(D)J alignment was carried out with MiXCR. Clonotypes responding to the vaccine were identified with edgeR on replicate PBMC samples, with the criteria of FDR below 0.01 and a log2 fold change above 5 up to day 15. Bulk clonotypes were assigned CD4 or CD8 identity according to which sequenced CD4 or CD8 repertoire held them at higher abundance. The public reads were reprocessed in TCRdb via fastp at Q25 and MiXCR, keeping in-frame beta chains. Each CDR3 protein appears once, grouped with its most common genes and DNA. It is TCRdb's table, rather than the study itself, that gives the V and J calls and clone size. A total of approximately 300,000 distinct CDR3 sequences appear in this sample, roughly 10% of them only once. The top ten clonotypes cover about 3% of the sample.

This clonotype was detected ten times or more. Its antigen remains undetermined. Base qualities are missing; no much larger clone stands one base away. The specimen was CD4+ T cells sorted from PBMCs, collected 45 days after the yellow fever booster vaccination. The chain links TRBV10-3 with TRBJ2-1; a stretch of 9 junction bases matches TRBD1. The source is a man between 18 and 29 years old who received the YFV17D yellow fever vaccine. CDR3 loop: CASTGTGYNEQFF. The DNA reads as follows: TGTGCCAGCACCGGGACAGGGTACAATGAGCAGTTCTTC.